This T cell receptor beta chain was captured in a study of blood T cell repertoires in COVID-19. Methods used by the authors: For nucleated cells, counts were estimated from reference gene primer amplification. The assay was immunoSEQ multiplex PCR, and TCRdb's table has in-frame clones only and misses some. The DNA was the basis for D and trimming; V, J and clone size are from that table. Here the sample spans 97,000 or so clones, approximately 90% being singletons. This TCR was recovered from a man aged 45-65 years with active COVID-19. Source material: peripheral blood.

CDR3 in DNA: TGCGCCAGCACACTAGAGACGGATTCCTACGAGCAGTACTTC. Translating it yields CASTLETDSYEQYF. This chain uses TRBV10-1 with TRBJ2-7; possibly TRBD2 for D (5 bases). The CDR3 has 14 residues. V lost 7 bases, J lost 1 base, and 14 bases lay in between. CDR1 and CDR2 from the germline V gene are WNHNN and SYGVQD (reference sequence).